These 29 T cell receptor beta chains originate from one sample sequenced in a study of cytotoxic CD8 clonotypes in ibrutinib-treated CLL. The method was immunoSEQ multiplex PCR; TCRdb's version includes in-frame clones alone and lacks a portion of them. The sample consists of some 200,000 clones, roughly 72% of them appearing once. This material consisted of PBMCs, taken after 24 months of ibrutinib treatment. The source of these receptors is a human donor with chronic lymphocytic leukemia.

The chain recombines TRBV2 with TRBJ2-5, with D unclear. V lost 8 bases and J 5 bases, leaving 12 bases between the germline ends. From germline, CDR1 is SNHLY and CDR2 FYNNEI. This CDR3 region has 12 residues. CDR3 region: CASRLEDETQYF. The CDR3 bases are TGTGCCAGCCGACTCGAGGACGAGACCCAGTACTTC.

V gene TRBV5-1 combines with J gene TRBJ2-7; 9 positions match TRBD1. J gave up 4 bases and V 0 bases, and 11 bases lay outside the gene matches. This CDR3 comprises 17 residues. The germline V gene encodes CDR1 SGHRS and CDR2 YFSETQ. CDR3 sequence reads: CASSLVSGTGMRYEQYF. In nucleotides, the CDR3 is TGCGCCAGCAGCTTGGTCTCCGGGACAGGGATGCGTTACGAGCAGTACTTC.

This sequence joins TRBV11-2 and TRBJ2-7; TRBD1 matches at 8 bases. V lost 5 bases, J lost 2 bases, and 8 bases stayed unmatched. CDR1 SGHAT and CDR2 FQNNGV come from the germline V gene. This CDR3 comprises 15 residues. The CDR3 is CASSPDRDRTYEQYF. As DNA, the CDR3 is TGTGCCAGCAGCCCGGACCGGGACAGGACCTACGAGCAGTACTTC.

The chain couples TRBV5-1 to TRBJ2-1; 7 bases are shared with TRBD1. This CDR3 has 17 amino acids. Germline V CDR1 and CDR2: SGHRS, YFSETQ. After removal of 6 bases from V and 6 bases from J, the junction contained 18 bases not matched to a gene. The CDR3: CASKEEQGTLSFNEQFF. As DNA, the CDR3 is TGCGCCAGCAAGGAAGAACAGGGGACGCTTTCTTTCAATGAGCAGTTCTTC.

The CDR3 DNA sequence: TGTGCCAGTAGTATAGGTTACCCGCCTGGCGAGCAGTACTTC. As protein: CASSIGYPPGEQYF. The J gene is TRBJ2-7, the V gene TRBV19, with D hard to call. V was cut by 1 base and J by 6 bases, with 13 bases left in between. The CDR3 is 14 residues long. Germline lookup yields CDR1 LNHDA and CDR2 SQIVND (reference sequence).

This chain uses TRBV2 with TRBJ2-1, with D possibly matching TRBD2 (5 bases). The CDR3 has 15 amino acids. V was cut by 3 bases and J by 4 bases, with 13 bases left in between. Germline V gene sequence: CDR1 SNHLY, CDR2 FYNNEI. The CDR3 is CASSDGDSSYNEQFF. The CDR3 coding sequence is TGTGCCAGCAGTGACGGGGATTCATCATACAATGAGCAGTTCTTC. The full variable domain, its missing parts supplied by reference TRBV2 and TRBJ2-1, is EPEVTQTPSHQVTQMGQEVILRCVPISNHLYFYWYRQILGQKVEFLVSFYNNEISEKSEIFDDQFSVERPDGSNFTLKIRSTKLEDSAMYFCASSDGDSSYNEQFFGPGTRLTVL.

This sequence joins TRBV5-1 and TRBJ1-5, with 9 bases identical to TRBD1. The CDR3 extends over 14 amino acids. Trimming at V came to 5 bases and at J to 6 bases, leaving 6 bases not matched to a gene. Germline values: CDR1 SGHRS, CDR2 YFSETQ. The CDR3 DNA follows: TGCGCCAGCAGTCCGGACAGGGGAGTTCAGCCCCAGCATTTT. Residues: CASSPDRGVQPQHF. The full variable domain, completed using reference TRBV5-1 and TRBJ1-5, is KAGVTQTPRYLIKTRGQQVTLSCSPISGHRSVSWYQQTPGQGLQFLFEYFSETQRNKGNFPGRFSGRQFSNSRSEMNVSTLELGDSALYLCASSPDRGVQPQHFGDGTRLSIL.

The chain recombines TRBV7-2 with TRBJ1-5; no reliable D call. The CDR3 loop spans 13 amino acids. Looked up from germline, CDR1 is SGHTA and CDR2 is FQGNSA. V was cut by 1 base and J by 5 bases, with 6 bases left in between. The CDR3: CASSLDSYQPQHF. The CDR3 nucleotides read TGTGCCAGCAGCTTAGATAGTTATCAGCCCCAGCATTTT. The whole variable domain, remainder taken from reference TRBV7-2 and TRBJ1-5, is GAGVSQSPSNKVTEKGKDVELRCDPISGHTALYWYRQSLGQGLEFLIYFQGNSAPDKSGLPSDRFSAERTGGSVSTLTIQRTQQEDSAVYLCASSLDSYQPQHFGDGTRLSIL.

This clone was observed a few times. The chain uses TRBV11-2 and TRBJ2-7, with 10 nucleotides matching TRBD2. CDR3 size: 14 residues. The trim removed 1 base at V and 6 bases at J, leaving 3 bases unmatched. Germline assignment: CDR1 SGHAT and CDR2 FQNNGV. CDR3 sequence reads: CASSLGLAGVEQYF. CDR3 sequence (DNA): TGTGCCAGCAGCTTAGGTCTAGCGGGAGTCGAGCAGTACTTC.

The J gene is TRBJ2-3, the V gene TRBV4-2; no definite D call. The CDR3 covers 13 residues. V lost 1 base to trimming and J lost 4 bases, with 6 bases between them. Germline values: CDR1 LGHNA, CDR2 YNFKEQ. The CDR3 region has the DNA TGTGCCAGCAGCCAAGTTTACCCAGATACGCAGTATTTT. This translates into CASSQVYPDTQYF.

The V gene is TRBV7-9, the J gene TRBJ1-1; 8 bases map to TRBD1. The CDR3 runs to 14 residues. The germline CDR1 and CDR2 sequences are SEHNR and FQNEAQ (reference sequence). V was clipped by 4 bases and J by 5 bases; unmatched bases: 6. CDR3 amino acids: CASSSTGEGTEAFF. In nucleotides, the CDR3 is TGTGCCAGCAGCTCGACAGGGGAGGGGACTGAAGCTTTCTTT.

The rearrangement uses TRBV14 and TRBJ2-3; 9 bases are a match to TRBD2. The V gene's germline CDR1 is SGHDN and CDR2 FVKESK. The CDR3 covers 18 residues. The V segment lost 2 bases and the J segment 6 bases; nucleotides outside the gene matches: 15. The CDR3 coding sequence is TGTGCCAGCAGCCAATCCTTCGGGCGTAGCGGGAGAACTGATACGCAGTATTTT. It translates to CASSQSFGRSGRTDTQYF.

This clone was seen a single time. The chain uses TRBV28 and TRBJ2-1; 10 nucleotides line up with TRBD2. The CDR3 covers 16 residues. The V segment lost 5 bases and the J segment 5 bases; nucleotides outside the gene matches: 9. Germline values: CDR1 MDHEN, CDR2 SYDVKM. This chain's CDR3 is CASSLLSGRRNNEQFF. CDR3 bases: TGTGCCAGCAGTCTACTTAGCGGGAGGAGAAACAATGAGCAGTTCTTC.

This clone was seen only a few times. The V call is TRBV7-8, the J call TRBJ2-7; 9 bases line up with TRBD1. The germline V gene has CDR1 SGHVS and CDR2 FQNEAQ. V lost 5 bases to trimming and J lost 6 bases; unmatched junction nucleotides: 11. CDR3 length: 15 amino acids. The CDR3 here is CASSRNRDRDAEQYF. CDR3 nucleotide sequence: TGTGCCAGCAGCCGAAACCGGGACAGGGATGCCGAGCAGTACTTC. Supplemented by reference TRBV7-8 and TRBJ2-7, the full variable domain reads GAGVSQSPRYKVAKRGQDVALRCDPISGHVSLFWYQQALGQGPEFLTYFQNEAQLDKSGLPSDRFFAERPEGSVSTLKIQRTQQEDSAVYLCASSRNRDRDAEQYFGPGTRLTVT.

The chain joins TRBV5-1 to TRBJ2-7, with 11 nucleotides matching TRBD1. V shed 4 bases and J 0 bases; nucleotides not matched to a gene: 6. The CDR3 extends over 16 amino acids. Germline values: CDR1 SGHRS, CDR2 YFSETQ. The CDR3 here is CASSRGGQGASYEQYF. DNA of the CDR3: TGCGCCAGCAGCAGAGGAGGACAGGGGGCCTCCTACGAGCAGTACTTC.

This chain connects TRBV7-2 to TRBJ1-5, with 7 positions matching TRBD1. This CDR3 has 15 amino acids. Germline assignment: CDR1 SGHTA and CDR2 FQGNSA. Trimming took 3 bases from V and 3 from J; bases not matched to a gene: 5. CDR3 nucleotides: TGTGCCAGCAGCTTGACAGGGACGAACAATCAGCCCCAGCATTTT. The encoded protein is CASSLTGTNNQPQHF.

This sequence joins TRBV27 and TRBJ2-7; D is possibly TRBD2 (6 bases). The V end was cut by 5 bases, the J end by 2 bases, with 13 bases between. Germline V gene sequence: CDR1 MNHEY, CDR2 SMNVEV (reference sequence). CDR3 length: 14 residues. CDR3 region: CASSRGGRTYEQYF. The CDR3 DNA follows: TGTGCCAGCAGTAGGGGTGGGAGGACCTACGAGCAGTACTTC.

V and J are TRBV29-1 and TRBJ2-2; D uncertain. V was clipped by 4 bases and J by 6 bases, with 15 bases between them. Germline V gene data show CDR1 as SQVTM and CDR2 as ANQGSEA. The length of the CDR3 is 14 residues. This CDR3 is CSVAPGYAAGELFF. In nucleotides, the CDR3 is TGCAGCGTTGCGCCGGGCTATGCGGCCGGGGAGCTGTTTTTT.

This clone occurred a few times. The junction and the germline gene differ at one end; a read error may be behind it. This sequence joins TRBV19 and TRBJ2-1; TRBD2 matches 7 bases. This CDR3 region has 16 residues. Germline CDR1 reads LNHDA; CDR2 reads SQIVND (reference sequence). The CDR3 bases are TGTGCCAGTAGCATAGGGTGGGGGACTAAAGTCAATGAGCAGTTCTTC. This gives the protein CASSIGWGTKVNEQFF. Full variable domain (remainder filled in from reference TRBV19 and TRBJ2-1): DGGITQSPKYLFRKEGQNVTLSCEQNLNHDAMYWYRQDPGQGLRLIYYSQIVNDFQKGDIAEGYSVSREKKESFPLTVTSAQKNPTAFYLCASSIGWGTKVNEQFFGPGTRLTVL.

J is TRBJ2-5 and V is TRBV6-5; a possible D gene is TRBD1 (6 bases). The CDR3 runs to 15 residues. Germline V gene sequence: CDR1 MNHEY, CDR2 SVGAGI. The V end was cut by 1 base, the J end by 3 bases, with 12 bases between. CDR3 in DNA: TGTGCCAGCAGTTACTTCACCACAGGGAAAGAGACCCAGTACTTC. This translates into CASSYFTTGKETQYF.

The V call is TRBV11-2, the J call TRBJ1-1; D is undetermined. Germline lookup yields CDR1 SGHAT and CDR2 FQNNGV. V lost 1 base to trimming and J lost 6 bases, with 9 bases between them. This CDR3 has 13 amino acids. In DNA, the CDR3 is TGTGCCAGCAGCTTAGGGGTTGGGGCTGAAGCTTTCTTT. Protein product: CASSLGVGAEAFF.

The V call is TRBV29-1, the J call TRBJ2-7; 8 positions match TRBD2. CDR3 size: 13 residues. The V gene's germline CDR1 is SQVTM and CDR2 ANQGSEA. V was pared by 7 bases and J by 3 bases, with 8 bases of the junction left unmatched. The chain's CDR3 is CSASGGRGYEQYF. Here the CDR3 DNA reads TGCAGCGCTTCGGGAGGGAGGGGCTACGAGCAGTACTTC.

The genes are TRBV10-1 and TRBJ1-1; weak D call: TRBD1 (5 bases). The CDR3 sequence is 20 residues long. Germline CDR1 and CDR2: WNHNN and SYGVQD (reference sequence). Trimming shortened V by 9 bases and J by 1 base, and 33 bases separated the two germline ends. This CDR3 reads CARTPVPFRVINGENTEAFF. In nucleotides, the CDR3 is TGCGCCAGGACCCCCGTCCCTTTCAGGGTAATTAACGGGGAGAACACTGAAGCTTTCTTT.

The chain has TRBV2 and TRBJ2-4; 11 bases fit TRBD2. V was pared by 7 bases and J by 2 bases, with 16 bases of the junction left unmatched. CDR3 length: 19 residues. CDR1 is SNHLY, CDR2 FYNNEI, per germline. CDR3 in DNA: TGTGCCAGCATCGACCCGACTAGCGGGACCGAGCCCTCCAAAAACATTCAGTACTTC. Amino acids: CASIDPTSGTEPSKNIQYF.

This clone has more than one count but fewer than ten. The chain has TRBV28 and TRBJ2-1, with 8 bases fitting TRBD2. Trimming removed 5 bases from V and 3 bases from J; junction bases left unmatched: 9. The germline V gene has CDR1 MDHEN and CDR2 SYDVKM. The CDR3 has 16 residues. The chain's CDR3 is CASSHQLGTSYNEQFF. For the CDR3, the DNA is TGTGCCAGCAGTCACCAATTGGGGACTAGCTACAATGAGCAGTTCTTC.

This clone occurred a few times. The CDR3: CASSQDPQRPQHF. CDR3 bases: TGCGCCAGCAGCCAAGATCCACAGCGTCCCCAGCATTTT. V and J are TRBV4-3 and TRBJ1-5; no firm D call. Trimming stripped 0 bases from V and 10 bases from J, with 10 bases between. CDR3 size: 13 residues. Germline CDR1 and CDR2: LGHNA and YSLEER.

This chain connects TRBV2 to TRBJ1-2, with D uncertain. Trimming left V 7 bases short and J 7 bases short, with 10 bases between. Germline lookup yields CDR1 SNHLY and CDR2 FYNNEI. The CDR3 extends over 11 amino acids. The CDR3 region is CASNPPGGYTF. As DNA, the CDR3 is TGTGCCAGCAACCCCCCGGGTGGCTACACCTTC. The variable domain in full, with the rest retrieved from reference TRBV2 and TRBJ1-2, is EPEVTQTPSHQVTQMGQEVILRCVPISNHLYFYWYRQILGQKVEFLVSFYNNEISEKSEIFDDQFSVERPDGSNFTLKIRSTKLEDSAMYFCASNPPGGYTFGSGTRLTVV.

J is TRBJ2-3 and V is TRBV6-5; D is perhaps TRBD2 (5 bases). Germline V gene lookup returns CDR1 MNHEY and CDR2 SVGAGI. V was pared by 3 bases and J by 6 bases, with 10 bases between. This CDR3 spans 13 amino acids. As DNA, the CDR3 is TGTGCCAGCAGTTATATCCGAGGGGATACGCAGTATTTT. Encoded protein: CASSYIRGDTQYF.

This chain joins TRBV9 and TRBJ1-1, with unresolved D. V was pared by 3 bases and J by 1 base, with 13 bases between. The CDR3 extends over 15 amino acids. Germline V lookup: CDR1 SGDLS, CDR2 YYNGEE. The CDR3 region is CASSESPDGNTEAFF. CDR3 DNA: TGTGCCAGCAGCGAATCCCCCGATGGGAACACTGAAGCTTTCTTT.